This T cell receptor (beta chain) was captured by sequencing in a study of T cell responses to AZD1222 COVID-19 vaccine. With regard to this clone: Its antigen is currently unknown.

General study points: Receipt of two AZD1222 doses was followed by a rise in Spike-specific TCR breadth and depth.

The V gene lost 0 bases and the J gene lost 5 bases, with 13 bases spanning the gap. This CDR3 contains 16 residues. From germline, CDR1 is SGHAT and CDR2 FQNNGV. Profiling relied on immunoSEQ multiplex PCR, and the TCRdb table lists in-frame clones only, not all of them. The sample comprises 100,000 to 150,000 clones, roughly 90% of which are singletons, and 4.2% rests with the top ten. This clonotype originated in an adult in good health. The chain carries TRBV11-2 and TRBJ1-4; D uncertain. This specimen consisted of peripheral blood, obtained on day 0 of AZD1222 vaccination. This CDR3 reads CASSLDLEGPNEKLFF. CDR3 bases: TGTGCCAGCAGCTTAGATCTTGAGGGCCCGAATGAAAAACTGTTTTTT.